Listed below are T cell receptor beta chains from one sample, sequenced in a study of technical replicates of blood from a handful of donors. Assay: immunoSEQ multiplex PCR; the TCRdb copy retains only in-frame clones and omits some. The sample records around 80,000 clones, approximately 94% being singletons. Sequencing was performed on T cells isolated from PBMCs. The origin of the receptors is a human donor in good health. The CDR3 runs from the conserved cysteine through the conserved F or W. Fields, in order: clone size, V gene, D gene, J gene, CDR3 protein, CDR3 DNA. A D gene is named only where the DNA matches it firmly. Only part of the rows carry a size: once, few, many, or a class if the clone is expanded.

size: NA
V: TRBV29-1
D: TRBD1
J: TRBJ1-2
CDR3: CSANEGADLHGYTF
DNA: TGCAGCGCTAACGAGGGGGCAGATCTGCATGGCTACACCTTC

size: once
V: TRBV2
D: NA
J: TRBJ2-1
CDR3: CASRGAGSYNEQFF
DNA: TGTGCCAGCAGGGGAGCGGGCTCCTACAATGAGCAGTTCTTC

size: NA
V: TRBV29-1
D: NA
J: TRBJ2-7
CDR3: CSVDLPGFYEQYF
DNA: TGCAGCGTTGATCTACCCGGTTTCTACGAGCAGTACTTC

size: NA
V: TRBV18
D: TRBD1
J: TRBJ1-2
CDR3: CASSPRQGWFYGYTF
DNA: TGTGCCAGCTCACCGCGACAGGGGTGGTTCTATGGCTACACCTTC

size: NA
V: TRBV28
D: TRBD1
J: TRBJ1-2
CDR3: CASRPQQGSYYGYTF
DNA: TGTGCCAGCAGGCCTCAACAGGGGTCATACTATGGCTACACCTTC

size: NA
V: TRBV12-2
D: NA
J: TRBJ2-7
CDR3: CASRPDRSYYYEQYF
DNA: TGTGCAAGTCGCCCGGACAGGTCGTATTACTACGAGCAGTACTTC

size: NA
V: TRBV11-2
D: NA
J: TRBJ2-2
CDR3: CASSLGARGTGELFF
DNA: TGTGCCAGCAGCTTAGGTGCCAGGGGTACCGGGGAGCTGTTTTTT

size: NA
V: TRBV5-6
D: NA
J: TRBJ2-7
CDR3: CASSLPDFTYEQYF
DNA: TGTGCCAGCAGCTTGCCAGATTTTACCTACGAGCAGTACTTC

size: NA
V: TRBV5-4
D: TRBD2
J: TRBJ2-7
CDR3: CASSFMTGGRYEQYF
DNA: TGTGCCAGCAGCTTCATGACGGGAGGGCGTTACGAGCAGTACTTC

size: NA
V: TRBV27
D: TRBD1
J: TRBJ1-1
CDR3: CASSHRGPTEAFF
DNA: TGTGCCAGCTCCCACAGGGGGCCAACTGAAGCTTTCTTT

size: NA
V: TRBV27
D: TRBD1
J: TRBJ1-5
CDR3: CASRQTGTGISPQHF
DNA: TGTGCCAGCAGGCAAACCGGGACAGGCATTTCGCCCCAGCATTTT

size: NA
V: TRBV4-1
D: TRBD2
J: TRBJ2-1
CDR3: CASSQGLAGGLNEQFF
DNA: TGCGCCAGCAGCCAAGGGCTAGCGGGGGGGTTGAATGAGCAGTTCTTC

size: NA
V: TRBV7-2
D: TRBD2
J: TRBJ2-1
CDR3: CASSWGRGGNEQFF
DNA: TGTGCCAGCAGCTGGGGACGGGGGGGCAATGAGCAGTTCTTC

size: NA
V: TRBV7-7
D: TRBD2
J: TRBJ2-7
CDR3: CASSPSGTYEQYF
DNA: TGTGCTAGCAGCCCCAGCGGGACCTACGAGCAGTACTTC

size: NA
V: TRBV25-1
D: NA
J: TRBJ2-5
CDR3: CASSASLTSWQETQYF
DNA: TGTGCCAGCAGTGCCTCTCTGACTAGTTGGCAAGAGACCCAGTACTTC

size: NA
V: TRBV28
D: NA
J: TRBJ2-5
CDR3: CASSFLSPETQYF
DNA: TGTGCCAGCAGTTTTCTATCCCCTGAGACCCAGTACTTC

size: NA
V: TRBV7-2
D: TRBD1
J: TRBJ2-7
CDR3: CASSYPGQGYEQYF
DNA: TGTGCCAGCAGCTACCCGGGACAGGGTTACGAGCAGTACTTC

size: NA
V: TRBV19
D: TRBD2
J: TRBJ2-2
CDR3: CASRLASGAFTGELFF
DNA: TGTGCCAGTCGCCTAGCTAGCGGGGCGTTCACCGGGGAGCTGTTTTTT

size: NA
V: TRBV6-5
D: TRBD2
J: TRBJ2-7
CDR3: CASSLGLAGDRQYF
DNA: TGTGCCAGCAGTTTGGGACTAGCGGGAGATAGGCAGTACTTC

size: NA
V: TRBV7-9
D: NA
J: TRBJ2-3
CDR3: CAVFTGTDTQYF
DNA: TGTGCCGTGTTTACAGGCACAGATACGCAGTATTTT

size: NA
V: TRBV6-1
D: NA
J: TRBJ2-6
CDR3: CASSEWGAGANVLTF
DNA: TGTGCCAGCAGTGAATGGGGGGCTGGGGCCAACGTCCTGACTTTC

size: NA
V: TRBV23-1
D: NA
J: TRBJ1-1
CDR3: CASTLRGGTDVHLPNEAFF
DNA: TGCGCCAGCACCCTTCGGGGGGGTACGGACGTACATTTACCTAATGAAGCTTTCTTT

size: NA
V: TRBV12-5
D: NA
J: TRBJ1-1
CDR3: CASGLVRSGNTEAFF
DNA: TGTGCTAGTGGTTTGGTAAGGTCAGGGAACACTGAAGCTTTCTTT

size: NA
V: TRBV6-5
D: TRBD1
J: TRBJ1-5
CDR3: CASSFTGVNQPQHF
DNA: TGTGCCAGCAGTTTTACAGGGGTCAATCAGCCCCAGCATTTT

size: NA
V: TRBV13
D: NA
J: TRBJ1-1
CDR3: CASSLNSGRNEAFF
DNA: TGTGCCAGCAGCTTAAATTCAGGGCGCAATGAAGCTTTCTTT

size: NA
V: TRBV6-1
D: TRBD1
J: TRBJ1-4
CDR3: CASSEVGQGLGKLFF
DNA: TGTGCCAGCAGTGAGGTGGGACAGGGGCTGGGAAAACTGTTTTTT

size: NA
V: TRBV5-1
D: NA
J: TRBJ2-3
CDR3: CASSLVAASTDTQYF
DNA: TGCGCCAGCAGCTTGGTCGCGGCAAGCACAGATACGCAGTATTTT

size: NA
V: TRBV19
D: TRBD2
J: TRBJ2-1
CDR3: CASSIGLAGGRPEQFF
DNA: TGTGCCAGTAGTATAGGACTAGCGGGAGGGCGCCCTGAGCAGTTCTTC

size: NA
V: TRBV27
D: NA
J: TRBJ2-1
CDR3: CASNPLFEQFF
DNA: TGTGCCAGCAACCCACTATTTGAGCAGTTCTTC

size: once
V: TRBV5-1
D: NA
J: TRBJ1-1
CDR3: CASSLKNSPATEAFF
DNA: TGCGCCAGCAGCTTGAAGAACAGCCCAGCAACTGAAGCTTTCTTT

size: NA
V: TRBV5-1
D: TRBD2
J: TRBJ2-1
CDR3: CASSGTSGSNEQFF
DNA: TGCGCCAGCAGCGGGACTAGCGGGAGCAATGAGCAGTTCTTC

size: NA
V: TRBV9
D: NA
J: TRBJ2-3
CDR3: CASSVQGGGTTDTQYF
DNA: TGTGCCAGCAGCGTACAGGGCGGAGGGACGACAGATACGCAGTATTTT

size: NA
V: TRBV9
D: NA
J: TRBJ2-5
CDR3: CASSVDPGIQETQYF
DNA: TGTGCCAGCAGCGTAGATCCGGGAATACAAGAGACCCAGTACTTC

size: NA
V: TRBV6-1
D: NA
J: TRBJ2-5
CDR3: CASSELTDRETQYF
DNA: TGTGCCAGCAGTGAACTGACGGACAGAGAGACCCAGTACTTC

size: NA
V: TRBV19
D: TRBD1
J: TRBJ1-1
CDR3: CASKNRDSQGNTEAFF
DNA: TGTGCCAGTAAGAACCGGGACAGCCAGGGGAACACTGAAGCTTTCTTT

size: NA
V: TRBV7-9
D: NA
J: TRBJ2-7
CDR3: CASSLTRENYEQYF
DNA: TGTGCCAGCAGCTTAACACGGGAGAACTACGAGCAGTACTTC

size: NA
V: TRBV7-3
D: NA
J: TRBJ2-1
CDR3: CASSLGWSGVSNEQFF
DNA: TGTGCCAGCAGCTTGGGTTGGTCCGGAGTTAGCAATGAGCAGTTCTTC

size: NA
V: TRBV21-1
D: NA
J: TRBJ2-7
CDR3: CASSPRGEDYEQYF
DNA: TGTGCCAGCAGCCCTAGAGGCGAGGACTACGAGCAGTACTTC

size: NA
V: TRBV18
D: TRBD2
J: TRBJ2-7
CDR3: CASSSLAGGGEQYF
DNA: TGTGCCAGCTCTTCGCTAGCGGGAGGGGGAGAGCAGTACTTC

size: NA
V: TRBV19
D: NA
J: TRBJ1-4
CDR3: CASSIHRAQDNEKLFF
DNA: TGTGCCAGTAGTATTCACAGGGCCCAAGATAATGAAAAACTGTTTTTT

size: NA
V: TRBV7-9
D: TRBD1
J: TRBJ1-4
CDR3: CASSISGGVDEKLFF
DNA: TGTGCCAGCAGCATATCAGGGGGCGTAGATGAAAAACTGTTTTTT

size: NA
V: TRBV6-5
D: NA
J: TRBJ2-7
CDR3: CASSFLVEAYEQYF
DNA: TGTGCCAGCAGTTTTCTCGTGGAGGCCTACGAGCAGTACTTC

size: NA
V: TRBV6-1
D: NA
J: TRBJ1-1
CDR3: CASSKGEMRAFF
DNA: TGTGCCAGCAGTAAGGGAGAAATGCGAGCTTTCTTT

size: NA
V: TRBV10-3
D: NA
J: TRBJ1-2
CDR3: CAITPTQQDYGYTF
DNA: TGTGCCATCACCCCTACCCAACAGGACTATGGCTACACCTTC

size: NA
V: TRBV5-1
D: TRBD1
J: TRBJ2-5
CDR3: CASSLGTDRVGETQYF
DNA: TGCGCCAGCAGCCTGGGGACGGACAGGGTAGGGGAGACCCAGTACTTC

size: NA
V: TRBV2
D: TRBD1
J: TRBJ2-7
CDR3: CASSVGQDLYEQYF
DNA: TGTGCCAGCAGTGTGGGACAGGACCTCTACGAGCAGTACTTC

size: NA
V: TRBV9
D: NA
J: TRBJ2-6
CDR3: CASSVTGLFSGANVLTF
DNA: TGTGCCAGCAGCGTAACAGGACTATTCTCTGGGGCCAACGTCCTGACTTTC

size: NA
V: TRBV28
D: NA
J: TRBJ2-7
CDR3: CASSLSEGTLYEQYF
DNA: TGTGCCAGCAGTCTCAGTGAGGGAACCCTTTACGAGCAGTACTTC

size: NA
V: TRBV27
D: TRBD1
J: TRBJ2-7
CDR3: CASSSLDRVKSYEQYF
DNA: TGTGCCAGCAGTTCACTTGACAGGGTGAAATCCTACGAGCAGTACTTC

size: once
V: TRBV2
D: NA
J: TRBJ2-1
CDR3: CASSEPFDNEQFF
DNA: TGTGCCAGCAGTGAACCTTTTGACAATGAGCAGTTCTTC

size: once
V: TRBV9
D: NA
J: TRBJ2-6
CDR3: CASSPGGGANVLTF
DNA: TGTGCCAGCAGTCCCGGAGGGGGGGCCAACGTCCTGACTTTC

size: NA
V: TRBV2
D: NA
J: TRBJ1-2
CDR3: CASSELGANYGYTF
DNA: TGTGCCAGCAGTGAATTAGGGGCCAACTATGGCTACACCTTC

size: NA
V: TRBV5-1
D: NA
J: TRBJ2-5
CDR3: CASGSGETQYF
DNA: TGCGCCAGCGGTTCGGGGGAGACCCAGTACTTC

size: NA
V: TRBV11-2
D: NA
J: TRBJ2-7
CDR3: CASSWAQGMEYF
DNA: TGTGCCAGCAGCTGGGCGCAGGGGATGGAGTACTTC

size: once
V: TRBV7-3
D: TRBD2
J: TRBJ2-1
CDR3: CASRPIRPGLRVDEQFF
DNA: TGTGCCAGCAGACCGATTCGCCCGGGACTACGAGTCGATGAGCAGTTCTTC

size: NA
V: TRBV7-9
D: NA
J: TRBJ1-4
CDR3: CASSFGESNEKLFF
DNA: TGTGCCAGCAGCTTTGGGGAGTCTAATGAAAAACTGTTTTTT

size: NA
V: TRBV6-5
D: NA
J: TRBJ2-5
CDR3: CASKRGALQETQYF
DNA: TGTGCCAGCAAGCGTGGGGCCCTTCAAGAGACCCAGTACTTC

size: NA
V: TRBV7-2
D: TRBD1
J: TRBJ1-2
CDR3: CASSSPGQGSFGYTF
DNA: TGTGCCAGCAGCTCCCCGGGACAGGGGAGTTTTGGCTACACCTTC